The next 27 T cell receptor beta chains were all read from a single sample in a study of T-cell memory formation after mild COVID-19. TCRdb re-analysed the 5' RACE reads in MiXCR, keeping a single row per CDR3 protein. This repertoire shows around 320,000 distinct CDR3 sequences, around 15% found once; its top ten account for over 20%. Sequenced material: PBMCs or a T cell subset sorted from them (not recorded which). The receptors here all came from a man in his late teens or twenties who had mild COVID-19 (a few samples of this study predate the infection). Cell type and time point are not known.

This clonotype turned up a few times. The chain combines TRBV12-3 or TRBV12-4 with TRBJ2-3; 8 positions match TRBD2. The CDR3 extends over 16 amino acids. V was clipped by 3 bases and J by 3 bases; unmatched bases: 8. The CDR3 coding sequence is TGTGCCAGCAGTTTCCCCGGGGGGGCCCCGACAGATACGCAGTATTTT. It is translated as CASSFPGGAPTDTQYF.

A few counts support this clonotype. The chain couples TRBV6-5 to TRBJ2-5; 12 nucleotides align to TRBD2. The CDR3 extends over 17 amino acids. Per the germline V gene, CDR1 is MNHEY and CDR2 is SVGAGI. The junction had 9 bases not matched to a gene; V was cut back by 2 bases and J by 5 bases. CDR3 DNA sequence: TGTGCCAGCAGTTACCGGGCCACTAGCGGGGGGACGGAGACCCAGTACTTC. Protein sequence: CASSYRATSGGTETQYF.

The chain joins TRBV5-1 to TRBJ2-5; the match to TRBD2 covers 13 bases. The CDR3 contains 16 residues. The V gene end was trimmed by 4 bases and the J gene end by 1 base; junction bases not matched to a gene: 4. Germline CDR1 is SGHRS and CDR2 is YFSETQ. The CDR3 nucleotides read TGCGCCAGCAGCCCGGGACTAGCGGGGACCCAAGAGACCCAGTACTTC. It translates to CASSPGLAGTQETQYF.

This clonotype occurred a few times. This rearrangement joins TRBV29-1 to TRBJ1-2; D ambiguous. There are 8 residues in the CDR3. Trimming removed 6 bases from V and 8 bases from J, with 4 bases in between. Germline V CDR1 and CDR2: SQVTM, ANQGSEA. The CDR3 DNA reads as TGCAGCGTGGGGGGCTACACCTTC. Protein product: CSVGGYTF.

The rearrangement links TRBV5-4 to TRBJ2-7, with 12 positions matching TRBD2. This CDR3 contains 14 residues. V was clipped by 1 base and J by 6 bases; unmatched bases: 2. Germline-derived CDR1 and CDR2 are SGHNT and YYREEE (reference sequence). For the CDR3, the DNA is TGTGCCAGCAGCTTGACTAGCGGGGGGAGCGAGCAGTACTTC. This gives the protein CASSLTSGGSEQYF.

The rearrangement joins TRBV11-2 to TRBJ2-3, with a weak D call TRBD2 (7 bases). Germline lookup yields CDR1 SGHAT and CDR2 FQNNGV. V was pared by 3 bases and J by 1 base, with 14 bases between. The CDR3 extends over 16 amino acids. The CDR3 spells CASSLGGAPGTDTQYF. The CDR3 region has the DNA TGTGCCAGCAGCTTGGGGGGGGCTCCCGGCACAGATACGCAGTATTTT.

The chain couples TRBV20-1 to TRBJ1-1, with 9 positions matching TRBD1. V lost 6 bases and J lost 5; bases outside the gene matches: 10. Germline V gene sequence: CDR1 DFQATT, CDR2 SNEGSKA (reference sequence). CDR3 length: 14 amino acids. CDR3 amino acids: CSATGGSGNTEAFF. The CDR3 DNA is TGCAGTGCGACAGGGGGGAGCGGTAATACTGAAGCTTTCTTT.

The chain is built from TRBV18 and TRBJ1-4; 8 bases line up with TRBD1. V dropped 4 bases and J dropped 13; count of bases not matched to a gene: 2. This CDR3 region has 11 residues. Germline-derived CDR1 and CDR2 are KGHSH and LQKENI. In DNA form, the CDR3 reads TGTGCCAGCTCACTAGGGACAGGACTGTTTTTT. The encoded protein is CASSLGTGLFF.

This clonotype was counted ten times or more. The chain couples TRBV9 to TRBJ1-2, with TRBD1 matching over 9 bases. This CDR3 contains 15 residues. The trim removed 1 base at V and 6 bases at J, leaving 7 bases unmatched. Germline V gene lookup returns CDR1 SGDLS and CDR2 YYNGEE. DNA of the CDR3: TGTGCCAGCAGCGTAACACAGGGGGCGCGGGATGGCTACACCTTC. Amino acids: CASSVTQGARDGYTF.

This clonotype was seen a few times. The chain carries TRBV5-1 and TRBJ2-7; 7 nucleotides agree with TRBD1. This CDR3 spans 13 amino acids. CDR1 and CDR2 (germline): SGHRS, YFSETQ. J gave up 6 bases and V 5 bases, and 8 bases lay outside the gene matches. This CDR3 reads CASRPGTAGEQYF. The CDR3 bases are TGCGCCAGCAGGCCCGGGACAGCTGGCGAGCAGTACTTC. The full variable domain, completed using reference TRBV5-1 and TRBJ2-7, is KAGVTQTPRYLIKTRGQQVTLSCSPISGHRSVSWYQQTPGQGLQFLFEYFSETQRNKGNFPGRFSGRQFSNSRSEMNVSTLELGDSALYLCASRPGTAGEQYFGPGTRLTVT.

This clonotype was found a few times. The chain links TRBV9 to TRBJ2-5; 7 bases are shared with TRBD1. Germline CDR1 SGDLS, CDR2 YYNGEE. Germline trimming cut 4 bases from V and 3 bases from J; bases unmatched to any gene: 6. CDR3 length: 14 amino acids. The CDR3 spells CASSPPGTEETQYF. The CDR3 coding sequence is TGTGCCAGCAGCCCACCCGGGACAGAAGAGACCCAGTACTTC. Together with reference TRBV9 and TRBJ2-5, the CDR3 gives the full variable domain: DSGVTQTPKHLITATGQRVTLRCSPRSGDLSVYWYQQSLDQGLQFLIQYYNGEERAKGNILERFSAQQFPDLHSELNLSSLELGDSALYFCASSPPGTEETQYFGPGTRLLVL.

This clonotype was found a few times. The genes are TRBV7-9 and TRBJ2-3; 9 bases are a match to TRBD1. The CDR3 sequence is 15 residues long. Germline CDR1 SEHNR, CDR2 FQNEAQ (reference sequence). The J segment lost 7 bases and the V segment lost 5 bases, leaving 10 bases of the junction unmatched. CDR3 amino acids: CASSTWGTGTNTQYF. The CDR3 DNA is TGTGCCAGCAGCACGTGGGGGACAGGGACCAATACGCAGTATTTT.

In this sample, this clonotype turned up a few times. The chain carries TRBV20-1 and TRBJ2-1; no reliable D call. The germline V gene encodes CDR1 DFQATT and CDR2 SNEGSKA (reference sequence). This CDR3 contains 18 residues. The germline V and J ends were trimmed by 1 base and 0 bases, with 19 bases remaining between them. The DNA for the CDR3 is TGCAGTGCTAGAGTGGCTAGTTTCATACCATCCTCCTACAATGAGCAGTTCTTC. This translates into CSARVASFIPSSYNEQFF.

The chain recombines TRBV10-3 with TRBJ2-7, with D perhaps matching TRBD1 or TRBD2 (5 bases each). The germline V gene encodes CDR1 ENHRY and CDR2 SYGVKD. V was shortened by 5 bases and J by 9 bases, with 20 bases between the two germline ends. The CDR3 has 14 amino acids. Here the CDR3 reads CAISSQGNQRGQYF. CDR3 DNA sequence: TGTGCCATCAGTTCGCAGGGCAATCAGAGGGGGCAGTACTTC.

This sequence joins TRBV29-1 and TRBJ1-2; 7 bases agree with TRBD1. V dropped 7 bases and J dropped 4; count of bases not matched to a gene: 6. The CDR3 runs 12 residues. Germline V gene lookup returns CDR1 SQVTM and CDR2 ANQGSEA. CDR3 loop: CSGGTAGYGYTF. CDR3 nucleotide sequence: TGCAGCGGAGGGACAGCGGGCTATGGCTACACCTTC.

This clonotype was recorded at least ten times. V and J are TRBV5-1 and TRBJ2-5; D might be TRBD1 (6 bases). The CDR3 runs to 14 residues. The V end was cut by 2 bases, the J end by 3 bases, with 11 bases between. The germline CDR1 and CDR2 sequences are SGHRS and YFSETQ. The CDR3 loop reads CASSLGQSEETQYF. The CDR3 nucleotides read TGCGCCAGCAGCTTAGGACAGAGCGAAGAGACCCAGTACTTC. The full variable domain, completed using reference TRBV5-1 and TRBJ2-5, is KAGVTQTPRYLIKTRGQQVTLSCSPISGHRSVSWYQQTPGQGLQFLFEYFSETQRNKGNFPGRFSGRQFSNSRSEMNVSTLELGDSALYLCASSLGQSEETQYFGPGTRLLVL.

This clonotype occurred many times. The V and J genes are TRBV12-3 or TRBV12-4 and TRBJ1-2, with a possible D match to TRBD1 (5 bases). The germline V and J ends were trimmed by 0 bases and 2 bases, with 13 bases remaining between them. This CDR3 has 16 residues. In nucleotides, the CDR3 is TGTGCCAGCAGTTTAGCCCGCGGACAAGCAAACTATGGCTACACCTTC. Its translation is CASSLARGQANYGYTF.

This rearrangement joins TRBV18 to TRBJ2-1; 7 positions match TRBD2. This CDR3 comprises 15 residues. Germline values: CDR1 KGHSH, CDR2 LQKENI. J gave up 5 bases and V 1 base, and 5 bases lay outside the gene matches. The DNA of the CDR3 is TGTGCCAGCTCACCACGGGGGGGATTAAACAATGAGCAGTTCTTC. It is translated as CASSPRGGLNNEQFF.

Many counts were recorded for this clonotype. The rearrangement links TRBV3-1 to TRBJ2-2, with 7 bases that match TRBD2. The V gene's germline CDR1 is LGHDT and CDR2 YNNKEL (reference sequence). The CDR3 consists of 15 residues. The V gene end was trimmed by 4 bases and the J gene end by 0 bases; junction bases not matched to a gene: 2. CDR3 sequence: CASSRRGANTGELFF. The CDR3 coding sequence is TGTGCCAGCAGCCGCCGGGGGGCGAACACCGGGGAGCTGTTTTTT.

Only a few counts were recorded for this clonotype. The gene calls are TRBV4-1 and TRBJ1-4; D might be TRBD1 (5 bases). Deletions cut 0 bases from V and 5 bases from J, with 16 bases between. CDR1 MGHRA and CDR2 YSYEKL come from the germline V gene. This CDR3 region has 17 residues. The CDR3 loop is CASSQELIRGRNEKLFF. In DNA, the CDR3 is TGCGCCAGCAGCCAAGAGCTAATACGGGGGAGAAATGAAAAACTGTTTTTT.

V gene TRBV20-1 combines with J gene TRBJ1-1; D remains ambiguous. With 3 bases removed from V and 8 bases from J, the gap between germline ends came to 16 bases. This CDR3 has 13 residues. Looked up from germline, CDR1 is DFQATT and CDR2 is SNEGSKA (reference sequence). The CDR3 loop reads CSASRPAPREAFF. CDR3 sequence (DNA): TGCAGTGCTAGTCGTCCAGCCCCGCGGGAAGCTTTCTTT.

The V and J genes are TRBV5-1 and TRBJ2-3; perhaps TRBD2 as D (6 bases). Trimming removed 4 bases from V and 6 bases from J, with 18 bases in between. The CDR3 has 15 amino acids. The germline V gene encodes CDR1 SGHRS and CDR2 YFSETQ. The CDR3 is CASSLVEGGSDTQYF. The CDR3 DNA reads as TGCGCCAGCAGCCTCGTCGAGGGAGGTTCGGATACGCAGTATTTT.

For the CDR3, the DNA is TGTGCCAGCAGTTTAGTGGTCGAGCGGGGGGGCCGTGAGCAGTTCTTC. Protein: CASSLVVERGGREQFF. This rearrangement joins TRBV12-3 or TRBV12-4 to TRBJ2-1, with 10 bases that match TRBD2. The ends lost 1 base at V and 9 bases at J; junction bases unmatched: 9. The CDR3 covers 16 residues.

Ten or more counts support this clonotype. The CDR3 loop is CAWSKARGTEAFF. CDR3 nucleotide sequence: TGTGCCTGGAGTAAGGCCAGGGGGACTGAAGCTTTCTTT. The rearrangement joins TRBV30 to TRBJ1-1, with 7 bases fitting TRBD1. The CDR3 extends over 13 amino acids. V gave up 2 bases and J gave up 5 bases; unmatched junction bases: 5. Germline lookup yields CDR1 GTSNPN and CDR2 SVGIG (reference sequence).

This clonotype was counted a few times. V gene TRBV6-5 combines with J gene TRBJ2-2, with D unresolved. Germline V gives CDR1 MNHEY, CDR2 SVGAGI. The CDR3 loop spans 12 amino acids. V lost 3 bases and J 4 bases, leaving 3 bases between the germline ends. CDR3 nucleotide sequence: TGTGCCAGCAGTTATACCACCGGGGAGCTGTTTTTT. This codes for CASSYTTGELFF.

The CDR3 protein is CASSQDGTVNTEAFF. The CDR3 coding sequence is TGCGCCAGCAGCCAAGATGGGACGGTGAACACTGAAGCTTTCTTT. The chain combines TRBV4-1 with TRBJ1-1; the D gene is possibly TRBD1 (5 bases). Germline lookup yields CDR1 MGHRA and CDR2 YSYEKL. The CDR3 is 15 amino acids. The ends were cut back, 0 bases at V and 0 bases at J, with 8 bases in the middle.

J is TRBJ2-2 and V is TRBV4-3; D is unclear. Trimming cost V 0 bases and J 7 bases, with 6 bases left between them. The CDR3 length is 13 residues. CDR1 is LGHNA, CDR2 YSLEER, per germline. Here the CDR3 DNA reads TGCGCCAGCAGCCAAGATGGGTTCGGGGAGCTGTTTTTT. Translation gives CASSQDGFGELFF.